Each of the 18 T cell receptor beta chains below was sequenced from the same sample in a study of blood T cell repertoires in COVID-19. The assay was immunoSEQ multiplex PCR, and TCRdb's table has in-frame clones only and misses some. The data show about 85,000 clones, around 90% seen once. Material for sequencing was peripheral blood. Source of these receptors: a woman older than 75 with active or convalescent COVID-19.

The chain joins TRBV27 to TRBJ1-2; 11 bases line up with TRBD1. This CDR3 comprises 14 residues. The trim removed 6 bases at V and 4 bases at J, leaving 4 bases unmatched. The germline gives CDR1 MNHEY, CDR2 SMNVEV (reference sequence). The CDR3 sequence is CASSRDRGSYGYTF. Here the CDR3 DNA reads TGTGCCAGCAGCCGGGACAGGGGGTCCTATGGCTACACCTTC.

The V gene is TRBV11-3, the J gene TRBJ1-1, with TRBD1 matching 7 bases. Unmatched junction bases numbered 4, after V lost 4 bases and J lost 5 bases. This CDR3 has 13 amino acids. CDR1 is SGHNT and CDR2 is YENEEA in the germline V gene. CDR3 sequence: CASSSTGTTEAFF. For the CDR3, the DNA is TGTGCCAGCAGCTCGACAGGGACTACTGAAGCTTTCTTT.

CDR3 region: CASSQVRSTYNEQFF. The DNA of the CDR3 is TGTGCCAGCAGCCAAGTGAGGTCCACGTACAATGAGCAGTTCTTC. V usage is TRBV3-1 (or the pseudogene TRBV3-2) and J usage is TRBJ2-1; no clear D. V lost 1 base and J 4 bases, leaving 11 bases between the germline ends. The germline V gene has CDR1 LGHDT and CDR2 YNNKEL (reference sequence). The CDR3 length is 15 residues.

The chain employs TRBV4-3 and TRBJ2-7; D unclear. The germline V and J ends were trimmed by 0 bases and 7 bases, with 4 bases remaining between them. The CDR3 extends over 11 amino acids. The germline CDR1 and CDR2 sequences are LGHNA and YSLEER. DNA for the CDR3: TGCGCCAGCAGCCAAGATCATGAGCAGTACTTC. Its translation is CASSQDHEQYF.

In this sample, this clone turned up once. The chain carries TRBV25-1 and TRBJ2-7; D unresolved. Germline CDR1 and CDR2: MGHDK and SYGVNS. V was cut by 0 bases and J by 2 bases, with 11 bases left in between. The CDR3 extends over 15 amino acids. The CDR3 region is CASSEYQGGTYEQYF. CDR3 nucleotide sequence: TGTGCCAGCAGTGAATATCAAGGCGGTACCTACGAGCAGTACTTC.

This chain uses TRBV28 with TRBJ1-5; D gene ambiguous. The CDR3 loop spans 17 amino acids. The germline gives CDR1 MDHEN, CDR2 SYDVKM. Trimming shortened V by 3 bases and J by 3 bases, and 18 bases separated the two germline ends. Here the CDR3 reads CASSFGRRPRYNQPQHF. The CDR3 coding sequence is TGTGCCAGCAGTTTCGGCAGGAGGCCGAGGTACAATCAGCCCCAGCATTTT.

V gene TRBV5-1 combines with J gene TRBJ1-5, with 9 bases identical to TRBD1. The V and J ends lost 1 base and 2 bases, in that order; junction bases with no gene match: 7. The CDR3 runs to 17 residues. In germline, CDR1 is SGHRS, CDR2 YFSETQ. The DNA of the CDR3 is TGCGCCAGCAGCTTGACAGGGGGCGGGTATCGCAATCAGCCCCAGCATTTT. Its translation: CASSLTGGGYRNQPQHF.

The rearrangement uses TRBV7-2 and TRBJ2-4; TRBD2 might be the D (6 bases). V was trimmed by 3 bases and J by 2 bases, leaving 8 bases between them. This CDR3 comprises 14 residues. Germline-derived CDR1 and CDR2 are SGHTA and FQGNSA. As DNA, the CDR3 is TGTGCCAGCAGCTTTGGGAGGACCAAAAACATTCAGTACTTC. Its protein is CASSFGRTKNIQYF.

With respect to this clone: The same CDR3 arises from other DNA sequences in this sample as well. The chain combines TRBV15 with TRBJ2-7, with a tentative D call TRBD2 (5 bases). Germline CDR1 and CDR2: LNHNV and YYDKDF (reference sequence). CDR3 length: 14 residues. V was cut by 5 bases and J by 0 bases, with 11 bases left in between. The CDR3 protein is CATSRDRSSYEQYF. The CDR3 DNA follows: TGTGCCACCAGCCGGGATCGATCCTCCTACGAGCAGTACTTC.

This chain links TRBV5-4 with TRBJ2-3, with D possibly TRBD2 on 6 matching bases. Germline values: CDR1 SGHNT, CDR2 YYREEE (reference sequence). The CDR3 runs 15 residues. V was cut by 3 bases and J by 0 bases, with 11 bases left in between. The CDR3 DNA is TGTGCCAGCAGCTCTATCAGCGGGAGCACAGATACGCAGTATTTT. It yields the protein CASSSISGSTDTQYF.

This clone was found a few times. The chain links TRBV19 to TRBJ2-3; 9 bases fit TRBD1. J was trimmed by 3 bases and V by 10 bases; bases with no gene match: 8. Germline CDR1 is LNHDA and CDR2 is SQIVND (reference sequence). CDR3 length: 14 residues. Here the CDR3 reads CATRQGVSTDTQYF. Written as DNA, the CDR3 is TGTGCCACCCGACAGGGGGTTAGTACAGATACGCAGTATTTT.

V gene TRBV24-1 combines with J gene TRBJ2-5; 9 nucleotides match TRBD1. The CDR3 has 16 residues. V lost 4 bases, J lost 5 bases, and 10 bases stayed unmatched. Germline CDR1 KGHDR, CDR2 SFDVKD. The CDR3 loop reads CATSDFTGGIVETQYF. In DNA form, the CDR3 reads TGTGCCACCAGTGACTTTACAGGGGGCATCGTGGAGACCCAGTACTTC.

The chain is built from TRBV3-1 (or the pseudogene TRBV3-2) and TRBJ2-4; tentatively, D is TRBD1 (5 bases). The CDR3 extends over 15 amino acids. Trimming stripped 0 bases from V and 4 bases from J, with 10 bases between. Germline CDR1 and CDR2: LGHDT and YNNKEL (reference sequence). The CDR3 nucleotides are TGTGCCAGCAGCCAAGATCGGACAAGTAAAAACATTCAGTACTTC. Protein product: CASSQDRTSKNIQYF.

The rearrangement uses TRBV28 and TRBJ2-4, with D unclear. Trimming removed 6 bases at V and 0 bases at J, with 15 bases between. The CDR3 is 16 amino acids. The germline V gene encodes CDR1 MDHEN and CDR2 SYDVKM. As DNA, the CDR3 is TGTGCCAGCAGCGCCCACAGCCCACTAGCCAAAAACATTCAGTACTTC. Protein: CASSAHSPLAKNIQYF.

The chain combines TRBV28 with TRBJ2-1, with TRBD2 matching 12 bases. The CDR3 consists of 16 residues. Losses at the gene ends were 0 bases for V and 6 bases for J; bases not matched to a gene: 3. In germline, CDR1 is MDHEN, CDR2 SYDVKM. The CDR3 here is CASSLWTSGSFNEQFF. DNA of the CDR3: TGTGCCAGCAGTTTATGGACTAGCGGGAGCTTCAATGAGCAGTTCTTC.

The rearrangement uses TRBV3-1 (or the pseudogene TRBV3-2) and TRBJ2-2, with 8 bases matching TRBD2. Germline lookup yields CDR1 LGHDT and CDR2 YNNKEL (reference sequence). Unmatched junction bases numbered 9, after V lost 4 bases and J lost 8 bases. The CDR3 is made up of 15 amino acids. The CDR3 DNA follows: TGTGCCAGCAGCCTTCAGGGACTAGTAGGAGGGGAGCTGTTTTTT. The encoded protein is CASSLQGLVGGELFF.

For the CDR3, the DNA is TGTGCCAGCAGTCCCTCGGGGGGCGGGGACGAGCAGTACTTC. Translating it yields CASSPSGGGDEQYF. The chain has TRBV6-6 and TRBJ2-7; perhaps TRBD2 as D (7 bases). Germline-derived CDR1 and CDR2 are MNHNY and SVGAGI (reference sequence). The CDR3 has 14 amino acids. V lost 5 bases, J lost 5 bases, and 16 bases lay in between.

The V gene is TRBV18, the J gene TRBJ2-5, with D maybe TRBD2 (6 bases). Looked up from germline, CDR1 is KGHSH and CDR2 is LQKENI. The CDR3 sequence is 15 residues long. V was pared by 2 bases and J by 4 bases, with 14 bases between. This CDR3 reads CASSPRGGTGETQYF. In nucleotides, the CDR3 is TGTGCCAGCTCACCAAGGGGCGGGACGGGAGAGACCCAGTACTTC.